This T cell receptor (beta chain) was recorded in a study of T cell changes during pregnancy in multiple sclerosis. Sequencing used immunoSEQ multiplex PCR; TCRdb keeps in-frame clones, though not all of them. The table has 20,000 or so clones, approximately 90% seen once. This clone was detected only a few times. CDR3 length equals 11 residues. Germline V gives CDR1 SGHRS, CDR2 YFSETQ. Between the trimmed V and J ends, which lost 2 bases and 6 bases, there was a span of 5 bases. The J gene is TRBJ1-2, the V gene TRBV5-1, with D unclear. The sample in question was CD8+ T cells from peripheral blood mononuclear cells, obtained in the third trimester of pregnancy. This receptor was taken from a female donor in good health, enrolled as a control in a pregnancy study. The CDR3 loop is CASSFGHGYTF. CDR3 DNA: TGCGCCAGCAGCTTTGGGCATGGCTACACCTTC.